The clone carrying this T cell receptor beta chain was observed many times. Its antigen is currently unknown. This CDR3 spans 13 amino acids. The V gene's germline CDR1 is WSHSY and CDR2 SAAADI. Trimming cost V 3 bases and J 6 bases, with 11 bases left between them. TCRdb reanalysed the 5' RACE reads using MiXCR and keeps one entry per CDR3 protein. This table holds some 17,000 distinct CDR3 sequences, about 2.2% found once. Either OKT3 anti-CD3 antibody or CD3/CD28 beads expanded T cells from blood mononuclear cells over 3 days. This sample is part of a study of beta chain bispecific antibodies for T cell cancers. Study-wide results and caveats: Most targeted TRBV signal came from the leukemia cell line cells, not normal T cells.

J is TRBJ1-1 and V is TRBV10-2; unclear D gene. The sequenced material came from healthy donor T cells cultured with leukemia cells. This clonotype was obtained from a human donor in good health. Some clones in this sample may be carry-over from other donors' samples. The CDR3 DNA reads TGCGCCAGCAGTGAACTGGACGGTTCTGAAGCTTTCTTT. Translated, it gives CASSELDGSEAFF.